The present T cell receptor beta chain was sequenced within a study of T-cell memory formation after mild COVID-19. Points from the study as a whole: Clonal second-wave expansions that peaked on day 37 had unconfirmed SARS-CoV-2 specificity. Clones that got smaller from day 15 to 85 had even CD4/CD8, while clones growing later tipped toward CD4+.

The trim removed 3 bases at V and 4 bases at J, leaving 7 bases unmatched. The CDR3 has 15 amino acids. With regard to this clonotype: The antigen is undetermined.

TCRdb ran MiXCR on the 5' RACE reads and lists one entry per CDR3 protein. This table has approximately 570,000 distinct CDR3 sequences, more than 15% appearing once. The gene calls are TRBV12-3 or TRBV12-4 and TRBJ1-1, with 8 bases fitting TRBD1. The sample taken for sequencing was PBMCs or a T cell subset sorted from them (not recorded which). This TCR was sampled from an adult woman who had mild COVID-19 (a few samples of this study predate the infection). Cell type and time point are not known. The CDR3 DNA reads TGTGCCAGCAGTTTGGGGCGACAGGGGTCCACTGAAGCTTTCTTT. Its translation: CASSLGRQGSTEAFF.